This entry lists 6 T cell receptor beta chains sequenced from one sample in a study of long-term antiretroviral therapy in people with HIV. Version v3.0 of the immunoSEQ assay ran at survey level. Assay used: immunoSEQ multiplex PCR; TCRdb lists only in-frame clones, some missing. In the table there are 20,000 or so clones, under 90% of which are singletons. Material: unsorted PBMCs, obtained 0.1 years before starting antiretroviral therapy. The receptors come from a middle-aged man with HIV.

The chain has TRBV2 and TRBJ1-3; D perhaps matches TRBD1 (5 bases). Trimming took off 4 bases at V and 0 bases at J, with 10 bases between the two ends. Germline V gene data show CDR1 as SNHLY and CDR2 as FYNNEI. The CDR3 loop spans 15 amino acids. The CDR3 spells CASSAEGNSGNTIYF. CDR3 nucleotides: TGTGCCAGCAGTGCAGAGGGGAACTCTGGAAACACCATATATTTT.

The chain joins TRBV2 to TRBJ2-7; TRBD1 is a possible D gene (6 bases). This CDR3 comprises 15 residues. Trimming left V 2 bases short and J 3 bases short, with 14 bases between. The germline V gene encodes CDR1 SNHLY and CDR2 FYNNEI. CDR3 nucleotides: TGTGCCAGCAGTGAACGGCCAGGGGCCAGCTACGAGCAGTACTTC. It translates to CASSERPGASYEQYF.

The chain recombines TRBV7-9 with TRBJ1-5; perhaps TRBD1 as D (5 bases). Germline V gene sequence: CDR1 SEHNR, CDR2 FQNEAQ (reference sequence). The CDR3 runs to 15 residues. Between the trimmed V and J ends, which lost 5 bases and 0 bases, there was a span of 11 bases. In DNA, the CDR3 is TGTGCCAGCAGCCCGGGACTTTATAGCAATCAGCCCCAGCATTTT. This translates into CASSPGLYSNQPQHF.

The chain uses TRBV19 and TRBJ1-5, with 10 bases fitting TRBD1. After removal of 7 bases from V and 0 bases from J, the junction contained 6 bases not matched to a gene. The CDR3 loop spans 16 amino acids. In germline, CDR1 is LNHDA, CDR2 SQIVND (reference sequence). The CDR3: CASIGTGDYSNQPQHF. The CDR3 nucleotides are TGTGCCAGTATTGGGACAGGGGATTATAGCAATCAGCCCCAGCATTTT.

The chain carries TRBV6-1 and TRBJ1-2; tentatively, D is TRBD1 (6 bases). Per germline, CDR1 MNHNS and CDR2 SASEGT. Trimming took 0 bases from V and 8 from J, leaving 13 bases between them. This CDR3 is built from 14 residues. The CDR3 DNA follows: TGTGCCAGCAGTGAAGCCGGGGACATCTCCGGCTACACCTTC. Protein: CASSEAGDISGYTF.

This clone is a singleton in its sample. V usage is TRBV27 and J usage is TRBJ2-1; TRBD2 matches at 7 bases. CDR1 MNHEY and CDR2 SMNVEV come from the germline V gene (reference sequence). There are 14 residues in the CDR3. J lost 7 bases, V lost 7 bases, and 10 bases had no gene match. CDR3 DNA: TGTGCCAGCAAAGAAGCGGGAAAGGGTAATGAGCAGTTCTTC. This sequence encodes CASKEAGKGNEQFF.